A single sample is the source of the 20 T cell receptor beta chains below, sequenced in a study of T cell responses to AZD1222 COVID-19 vaccine. This table comes from immunoSEQ multiplex PCR, and its TCRdb copy is limited to in-frame clones, with some not included. The sample carries about 75,000 clones, more than 70% recorded once. Sequences were derived from peripheral blood, sampled 28 days after the second dose of the MenACWY control vaccine. The receptors were sampled from an adult who received the MenACWY meningococcal vaccine as a control.

This rearrangement joins TRBV5-1 to TRBJ1-4; D possibly corresponds to TRBD1 (5 bases). The germline gives CDR1 SGHRS, CDR2 YFSETQ. The CDR3 spans 12 residues. Trimming shortened V by 6 bases and J by 6 bases, and 9 bases separated the two germline ends. CDR3 residues: CASTGRDEKLFF. CDR3 DNA sequence: TGCGCCAGCACAGGGAGGGATGAAAAACTGTTTTTT.

The chain couples TRBV3-1 (or the pseudogene TRBV3-2) to TRBJ2-1; D not certain. The CDR3 sequence is 15 residues long. Germline V gives CDR1 LGHDT, CDR2 YNNKEL (reference sequence). V was trimmed by 0 bases and J by 2 bases, leaving 8 bases between them. The CDR3, as DNA: TGTGCCAGCAGCCAAGAGGAATGGCCCTACAATGAGCAGTTCTTC. It encodes CASSQEEWPYNEQFF.

This clone was detected a few times. The V and J genes are TRBV30 and TRBJ2-7, with D possibly being TRBD1 (5 bases). The CDR3 loop spans 13 amino acids. Germline V CDR1 and CDR2: GTSNPN, SVGIG (reference sequence). The V and J ends lost 2 bases and 7 bases respectively, with 15 bases between them. The CDR3 sequence is CAWSTGKGREQYF. CDR3 coding DNA: TGTGCCTGGAGTACAGGTAAAGGTCGGGAGCAGTACTTC.

This chain connects TRBV11-2 to TRBJ2-7; D not certain. Germline CDR1 reads SGHAT; CDR2 reads FQNNGV. Trimming stripped 0 bases from V and 2 bases from J, with 8 bases between. This CDR3 contains 14 residues. CDR3 sequence (DNA): TGTGCCAGCAGCTTAGACAGTTACGCCTACGAGCAGTACTTC. It translates to CASSLDSYAYEQYF. Using reference TRBV11-2 and TRBJ2-7 for the parts outside the CDR3, the full variable domain is EAGVAQSPRYKIIEKRQSVAFWCNPISGHATLYWYQQILGQGPKLLIQFQNNGVVDDSQLPKDRFSAERLKGVDSTLKIQPAKLEDSAVYLCASSLDSYAYEQYFGPGTRLTVT.

CDR3 protein: CASSPPAKGLNTEAFF. The CDR3 nucleotides read TGTGCCAGCAGCCCCCCTGCCAAGGGACTGAACACTGAAGCTTTCTTT. The V gene is TRBV9, the J gene TRBJ1-1; tentative D call: TRBD1 (5 bases). The CDR3 totals 16 residues. The germline gives CDR1 SGDLS, CDR2 YYNGEE. V lost 4 bases and J 0 bases, leaving 16 bases between the germline ends.

This chain links TRBV7-8 with TRBJ2-5; 11 positions agree with TRBD2. The ends lost 3 bases at V and 0 bases at J; junction bases unmatched: 3. This CDR3 contains 16 residues. Germline V gene data show CDR1 as SGHVS and CDR2 as FQNEAQ. This CDR3 reads CASSFASGGYQETQYF. CDR3 DNA: TGTGCCAGCAGCTTCGCTAGCGGGGGGTACCAAGAGACCCAGTACTTC.

The chain links TRBV5-1 to TRBJ2-3; D possibly matches TRBD1 or TRBD2 (5 bases each). Trimming took off 0 bases at V and 0 bases at J, with 11 bases between the two ends. CDR3 length equals 16 residues. Germline values: CDR1 SGHRS, CDR2 YFSETQ. For the CDR3, the DNA is TGCGCCAGCAGCTTGGGGGACGGCCCTAGCACAGATACGCAGTATTTT. It encodes CASSLGDGPSTDTQYF.

This clone has a single count. The V gene is TRBV5-6, the J gene TRBJ1-2, with TRBD1 matching over 10 bases. CDR3 length equals 17 residues. V gave up 2 bases and J gave up 8 bases; unmatched junction bases: 15. From germline, CDR1 is SGHDT and CDR2 YYEEEE. The CDR3 nucleotides read TGTGCCAGCAGCTTATACGGGACAGGGGCAATCTCGGGGGGCTACACCTTC. It translates to CASSLYGTGAISGGYTF.

As to this clone: This specimen includes other DNA sequences encoding the same CDR3. The genes are TRBV2 and TRBJ1-5; 9 bases agree with TRBD1. The CDR3 runs 13 residues. Trimming cost V 4 bases and J 6 bases; bases outside gene matches: 1. Per germline, CDR1 SNHLY and CDR2 FYNNEI. CDR3 DNA sequence: TGTGCCAGCAGTGGACAGGGGGGTCAGCCCCAGCATTTT. Translated, it gives CASSGQGGQPQHF.

V gene TRBV4-3 combines with J gene TRBJ1-1; D is ambiguous. Germline CDR1 and CDR2: LGHNA and YSLEER. The germline V and J ends were trimmed by 0 bases and 1 base, with 6 bases remaining between them. This CDR3 has 14 residues. CDR3: CASSQELPNTEAFF. DNA for the CDR3: TGCGCCAGCAGCCAAGAACTCCCGAACACTGAAGCTTTCTTT.

This clone appeared once. The chain couples TRBV28 to TRBJ1-3; a weak D match, TRBD1 (5 bases). The V and J ends lost 4 bases and 0 bases respectively, with 7 bases between them. Germline CDR1 MDHEN, CDR2 SYDVKM. This CDR3 is built from 14 residues. CDR3 DNA sequence: TGTGCCAGCAGTTGGGGGAGCTCTGGAAACACCATATATTTT. Translating it yields CASSWGSSGNTIYF.

This clone was recorded only once. The rearrangement uses TRBV5-4 and TRBJ2-3, with D maybe TRBD1 (5 bases). This CDR3 contains 16 residues. V was shortened by 3 bases and J by 5 bases, with 19 bases between the two germline ends. The germline V gene has CDR1 SGHNT and CDR2 YYREEE (reference sequence). CDR3 nucleotides: TGTGCCAGCAGCTCGCGGACATCACCCTGGGGAGATACGCAGTATTTT. Residues: CASSSRTSPWGDTQYF.

The V call is TRBV6-5, the J call TRBJ2-1; a weak D match, TRBD2 (5 bases). CDR1 and CDR2 (germline): MNHEY, SVGAGI. V was cut by 7 bases and J by 4 bases, with 11 bases left in between. There are 13 residues in the CDR3. The CDR3 spells CASNVDSYNEQFF. The CDR3 region has the DNA TGTGCCAGCAATGTGGACTCGTACAATGAGCAGTTCTTC.

The chain has TRBV5-4 and TRBJ2-7; 8 bases fit TRBD1. V was clipped by 2 bases and J by 1 base; unmatched bases: 5. CDR1 SGHNT and CDR2 YYREEE come from the germline V gene (reference sequence). The CDR3 sequence is 15 residues long. CDR3 protein: CASSFGQGVSYEQYF. In DNA, the CDR3 is TGTGCCAGCAGCTTCGGACAGGGAGTGTCCTACGAGCAGTACTTC.

The chain carries TRBV4-2 and TRBJ1-2, with 7 bases fitting TRBD1. CDR1 is LGHNA, CDR2 YNFKEQ, per germline. This CDR3 contains 18 residues. V shed 1 base, J shed 0 bases, and the junction held 11 bases outside the gene matches. Here the CDR3 DNA reads TGTGCCAGCAGCCAAGTCGGAGGGGGCGGCCCATCTAACTATGGCTACACCTTC. Encoded protein: CASSQVGGGGPSNYGYTF.

V and J are TRBV30 and TRBJ1-5; D gene ambiguous. CDR3 length: 15 residues. The V end lost 3 bases, the J end lost 3 bases, and 15 bases lay between the germline ends. Germline V gene sequence: CDR1 GTSNPN, CDR2 SVGIG (reference sequence). The CDR3 nucleotides are TGTGCCTGGAGCTATGGGCGAAGACTCAATCAGCCCCAGCATTTT. It yields the protein CAWSYGRRLNQPQHF.

This chain links TRBV27 with TRBJ1-5; no reliable D call. Trimming cost V 5 bases and J 3 bases, with 20 bases left between them. There are 17 residues in the CDR3. CDR1 is MNHEY and CDR2 is SMNVEV in the germline V gene (reference sequence). The CDR3 loop reads CASSISLEGFFNQPQHF. The CDR3 DNA follows: TGTGCCAGCAGTATTTCCTTGGAAGGGTTCTTCAATCAGCCCCAGCATTTT.

The genes are TRBV6-1 and TRBJ2-7; 8 nucleotides line up with TRBD1. The CDR3 has 15 residues. The V and J ends lost 1 base and 1 base, in that order; junction bases with no gene match: 3. Germline CDR1 reads MNHNS; CDR2 reads SASEGT. In nucleotides, the CDR3 is TGTGCCAGCAGTGAAGGGACAGGGTTTTCCTACGAGCAGTACTTC. This translates into CASSEGTGFSYEQYF.

The genes are TRBV7-9 and TRBJ2-5; possible D gene TRBD1, 5 bases. V shed 5 bases and J shed 5 bases, with 30 bases lying between them. This CDR3 spans 19 amino acids. CDR1 and CDR2 (germline): SEHNR, FQNEAQ (reference sequence). The CDR3 region has the DNA TGTGCCAGCAGCCCTAGATTACTAAGGGGTGTTTTAGGGTCGGAGACCCAGTACTTC. It codes for CASSPRLLRGVLGSETQYF.

The chain links TRBV6-2 or TRBV6-3 to TRBJ2-3; 8 nucleotides align to TRBD1. Germline assignment: CDR1 MNHEY and CDR2 SVGEGT. The V gene end was trimmed by 4 bases and the J gene end by 4 bases; junction bases not matched to a gene: 10. CDR3 length: 16 residues. CDR3 in DNA: TGTGCCAGCAGTTCCCCACCGGGACAGGCGGCAGATACGCAGTATTTT. It encodes CASSSPPGQAADTQYF.